This TCR beta chain emerged from a study of control samples from healthy donors and cancer patients. CDR3 length: 15 amino acids. CDR1 is MNHEY and CDR2 is SVGEGT in the germline V gene. With V trimmed by 5 bases and J by 4 bases, 6 bases remained unmatched. Libraries were prepared by immunoSEQ multiplex PCR; TCRdb keeps only in-frame clonotypes and omits some of them. The repertoire consists of over 100,000 clones, with about nine tenths occurring once and the leading ten covering around 2.5%. The source material was blood. The rearrangement joins TRBV6-2 or TRBV6-3 to TRBJ1-5, with 9 bases identical to TRBD1. The receptor comes from a man between 35 and 55 years old in good health. Here the CDR3 reads CASSPRGQGNQPQHF. CDR3 DNA sequence: TGTGCCAGCAGTCCACGAGGACAGGGGAATCAGCCCCAGCATTTT.